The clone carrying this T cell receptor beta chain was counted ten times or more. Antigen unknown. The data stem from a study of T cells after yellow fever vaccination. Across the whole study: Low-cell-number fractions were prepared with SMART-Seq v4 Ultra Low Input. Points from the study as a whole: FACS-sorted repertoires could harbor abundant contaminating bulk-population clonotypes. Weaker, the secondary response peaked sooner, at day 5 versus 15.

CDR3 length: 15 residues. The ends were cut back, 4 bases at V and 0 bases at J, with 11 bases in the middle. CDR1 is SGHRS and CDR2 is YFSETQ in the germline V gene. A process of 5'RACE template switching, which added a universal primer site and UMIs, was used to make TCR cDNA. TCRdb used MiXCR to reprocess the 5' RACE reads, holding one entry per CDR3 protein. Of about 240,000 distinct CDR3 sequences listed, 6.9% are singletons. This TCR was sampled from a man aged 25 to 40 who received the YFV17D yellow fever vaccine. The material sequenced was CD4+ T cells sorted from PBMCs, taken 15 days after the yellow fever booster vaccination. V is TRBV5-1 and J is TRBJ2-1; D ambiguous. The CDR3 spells CASSPNTGSYNEQFF. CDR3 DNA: TGCGCCAGCAGCCCCAATACCGGCTCCTACAATGAGCAGTTCTTC.